A selection of T cell receptor beta chains follows, all from one sample in a study of T cell responses to AZD1222 COVID-19 vaccine. Data came from immunoSEQ multiplex PCR; TCRdb stores just in-frame clones and leaves some out. The sample lists about 180,000 clones; over 90% were seen once. This specimen was peripheral blood, taken 28 days after the second AZD1222 dose. The receptors come from an adult who received the AZD1222 COVID-19 vaccine. Each CDR3 is given with its conserved first and last residue. Each record gives: D gene, clone size, V gene, J gene, CDR3 DNA, CDR3 protein. D genes are given only for firm matches. Not every row has a clone size; where given, it reads once, few, many or a size class.

d_call: TRBD1
clone_size: .
v_call: TRBV19
j_call: TRBJ1-2
cdr3_nt: TGTGCAGGGGGTAAGGGACAGGGAAATTATGGCTACACCTTC
cdr3_aa: CAGGKGQGNYGYTF

d_call: .
clone_size: .
v_call: TRBV19
j_call: TRBJ2-6
cdr3_nt: TGTGCCAGTAGTACCTACAGGACTGGGGCCAACGTCCTGACTTTC
cdr3_aa: CASSTYRTGANVLTF

d_call: .
clone_size: .
v_call: TRBV4-3
j_call: TRBJ1-2
cdr3_nt: TGCGCCAGCAGCCAAGATGGCGGATTTAACTATGGCTACACCTTC
cdr3_aa: CASSQDGGFNYGYTF

d_call: .
clone_size: .
v_call: TRBV5-1
j_call: TRBJ1-1
cdr3_nt: TGCGCCAGCAGCTTGGTTCCGGGCTCGACTGAAGCTTTCTTT
cdr3_aa: CASSLVPGSTEAFF

d_call: .
clone_size: .
v_call: TRBV29-1
j_call: TRBJ2-1
cdr3_nt: TGCAGCGTTGGACCTGGGTCCTCGGTCAATGAGCAGTTCTTC
cdr3_aa: CSVGPGSSVNEQFF

d_call: .
clone_size: .
v_call: TRBV7-8
j_call: TRBJ2-1
cdr3_nt: TGTGCCAGCAGCTCGGGACTGCCTGGGAGCTCCTACAATGAGCAGTTCTTC
cdr3_aa: CASSSGLPGSSYNEQFF

d_call: TRBD1
clone_size: .
v_call: TRBV6-6
j_call: TRBJ1-3
cdr3_nt: TGTGCCAGCAGTCCAAGACAGGGGGCGAGTCCGGGAAACACCATATATTTT
cdr3_aa: CASSPRQGASPGNTIYF

d_call: TRBD2
clone_size: .
v_call: TRBV2
j_call: TRBJ2-3
cdr3_nt: TGTGCCAGCAGTAGACTAGCGGGAGGTGGAGATACGCAGTATTTT
cdr3_aa: CASSRLAGGGDTQYF

d_call: TRBD1
clone_size: .
v_call: TRBV19
j_call: TRBJ1-3
cdr3_nt: TGTGCCAGTAGTGAAGGGACAGGGATACTCTCTGGAAACACCATATATTTT
cdr3_aa: CASSEGTGILSGNTIYF

d_call: .
clone_size: once
v_call: TRBV4-2
j_call: TRBJ1-2
cdr3_nt: TGTGCCAGCAGCTCCCGACATAACTATGGCTACACCTTC
cdr3_aa: CASSSRHNYGYTF

d_call: .
clone_size: .
v_call: TRBV28
j_call: TRBJ1-2
cdr3_nt: TGTGCCACCGACGCCTATGGCTACACCTTC
cdr3_aa: CATDAYGYTF

d_call: .
clone_size: .
v_call: TRBV29-1
j_call: TRBJ1-4
cdr3_nt: TGCAGCGTCCGGACGGAACCTAATGAAAAACTGTTTTTT
cdr3_aa: CSVRTEPNEKLFF

d_call: .
clone_size: .
v_call: TRBV28
j_call: TRBJ1-2
cdr3_nt: TGTGCCAGCAGTTTCCAGGGATTCTATGGCTACACCTTC
cdr3_aa: CASSFQGFYGYTF

d_call: .
clone_size: .
v_call: TRBV20-1
j_call: TRBJ1-1
cdr3_nt: TGCAGGGACGGGGGGTATGCTTTCTTT
cdr3_aa: CRDGGYAFF

d_call: TRBD1
clone_size: .
v_call: TRBV6-5
j_call: TRBJ1-5
cdr3_nt: TGTGCCAGCAGAAGGGACAGGGTTTTTGGTCAGCCCCAGCATTTT
cdr3_aa: CASRRDRVFGQPQHF

d_call: TRBD1
clone_size: .
v_call: TRBV5-1
j_call: TRBJ2-3
cdr3_nt: TGCGCCAGCAGCGACCCGGGACAGGGTTCAGATACGCAGTATTTT
cdr3_aa: CASSDPGQGSDTQYF

d_call: TRBD1
clone_size: .
v_call: TRBV3-1/TRBV3-2
j_call: TRBJ1-6
cdr3_nt: TGTGCCAGCAGCCCTTCCGGACAGGGGAATTCACCCCTCCACTTT
cdr3_aa: CASSPSGQGNSPLHF

d_call: TRBD1
clone_size: .
v_call: TRBV9
j_call: TRBJ1-3
cdr3_nt: TGTGCCAGCAGCGTAGCCCCCAGGGGGTCTGGAAACACCATATATTTT
cdr3_aa: CASSVAPRGSGNTIYF

d_call: TRBD2
clone_size: .
v_call: TRBV5-1
j_call: TRBJ2-2
cdr3_nt: TGCGCCAGCAGCCCTAGCGGGAGGGCCCGGGAGCTGTTTTTT
cdr3_aa: CASSPSGRARELFF

d_call: .
clone_size: .
v_call: TRBV2
j_call: TRBJ2-1
cdr3_nt: TGTGCCAGCAGAGATAGCGGAGTATTATCCTACAATGAGCAGTTCTTC
cdr3_aa: CASRDSGVLSYNEQFF

d_call: .
clone_size: .
v_call: TRBV9
j_call: TRBJ1-6
cdr3_nt: TGTGCCAGCAGCGTACTGGGGAATTCACCCCTCCACTTT
cdr3_aa: CASSVLGNSPLHF

d_call: .
clone_size: .
v_call: TRBV5-1
j_call: TRBJ1-4
cdr3_nt: TGCGCCAGCAGCACGACAGGAGCAACTAATGAAAAACTGTTTTTT
cdr3_aa: CASSTTGATNEKLFF

d_call: .
clone_size: once
v_call: TRBV7-2
j_call: TRBJ1-6
cdr3_nt: TGTGCCAGCAGCCCCTTCGGTCCGGGTGATTCACCCCTCCACTTT
cdr3_aa: CASSPFGPGDSPLHF

d_call: TRBD1
clone_size: .
v_call: TRBV4-1
j_call: TRBJ1-2
cdr3_nt: TGCGCCAGCAGCCAAGGCGAAGGGGGCGCTCGCTATGGCTACACCTTC
cdr3_aa: CASSQGEGGARYGYTF

d_call: TRBD1
clone_size: .
v_call: TRBV3-1/TRBV3-2
j_call: TRBJ1-2
cdr3_nt: TGTGCCAGCAGCCAATTACAGGGGGCGCGGGGCTACACCTTC
cdr3_aa: CASSQLQGARGYTF

d_call: .
clone_size: few
v_call: TRBV5-4
j_call: TRBJ2-5
cdr3_nt: TGTGCCAGCTCCAACGAGAAAGAGACCCAGTACTTC
cdr3_aa: CASSNEKETQYF

d_call: .
clone_size: few
v_call: TRBV19
j_call: TRBJ2-1
cdr3_nt: TGTGCCAGTAGTAACTGGGATTCCTACAATGAGCAGTTCTTC
cdr3_aa: CASSNWDSYNEQFF

d_call: TRBD1
clone_size: .
v_call: TRBV6-2/TRBV6-3
j_call: TRBJ2-4
cdr3_nt: TGTGCCAGCAGTTACAAACCCCGGACAGGCCTAGAGGCCAAAAACATTCAGTACTTC
cdr3_aa: CASSYKPRTGLEAKNIQYF

d_call: .
clone_size: .
v_call: TRBV3-1/TRBV3-2
j_call: TRBJ1-1
cdr3_nt: TGTGCCAGCAGCCAAGGGGACGGTGAAGCTTTCTTT
cdr3_aa: CASSQGDGEAFF

d_call: TRBD2
clone_size: few
v_call: TRBV18
j_call: TRBJ2-4
cdr3_nt: TGTGCCAGCTCACCAGTGGCTAGCGGGAATAACATTCAGTACTTC
cdr3_aa: CASSPVASGNNIQYF

d_call: TRBD1
clone_size: .
v_call: TRBV24-1
j_call: TRBJ2-5
cdr3_nt: TGTGCCACCAGTGACAACAGGGGGCCCCAGTACTTC
cdr3_aa: CATSDNRGPQYF

d_call: .
clone_size: .
v_call: TRBV3-1/TRBV3-2
j_call: TRBJ2-3
cdr3_nt: TGTGCCAGCAGCTACGGGGGCACAGATACGCAGTATTTT
cdr3_aa: CASSYGGTDTQYF

d_call: TRBD2
clone_size: .
v_call: TRBV4-1
j_call: TRBJ2-3
cdr3_nt: TGCGCCAGCAGCCAAGAAACTAGCGGGGGGCAGGGCACAGATACGCAGTATTTT
cdr3_aa: CASSQETSGGQGTDTQYF

d_call: TRBD2
clone_size: .
v_call: TRBV7-6
j_call: TRBJ2-1
cdr3_nt: TGTGCCAGCAGCTTTCGAGCGGGGGAGTCCTACAATGAGCAGTTCTTC
cdr3_aa: CASSFRAGESYNEQFF

d_call: .
clone_size: .
v_call: TRBV10-2
j_call: TRBJ2-7
cdr3_nt: TGCGCCAGCTACCCCCTAAACGTTGACTCCTACGAGCAGTACTTC
cdr3_aa: CASYPLNVDSYEQYF

d_call: .
clone_size: .
v_call: TRBV5-6
j_call: TRBJ2-1
cdr3_nt: TGTGCCAGCAGCTTGGGGTATGGAGTCTACAATGAGCAGTTCTTC
cdr3_aa: CASSLGYGVYNEQFF

d_call: .
clone_size: .
v_call: TRBV24-1
j_call: TRBJ2-1
cdr3_nt: TGTGCCACCAGTGACCCCAGACATGTAAGGATCCATGAGCAGTTCTTC
cdr3_aa: CATSDPRHVRIHEQFF

d_call: .
clone_size: .
v_call: TRBV12-3/TRBV12-4
j_call: TRBJ1-3
cdr3_nt: TGTGCCAGCAGACTGTCGGGAAACACCATATATTTT
cdr3_aa: CASRLSGNTIYF

d_call: .
clone_size: .
v_call: TRBV4-2
j_call: TRBJ1-6
cdr3_nt: TGTGCCAGCAGCCCATACAAAATAGGACAGTTTAGGAGCTCCTATAATTCACCCCTCCACTTT
cdr3_aa: CASSPYKIGQFRSSYNSPLHF

d_call: .
clone_size: .
v_call: TRBV12-3/TRBV12-4
j_call: TRBJ1-1
cdr3_nt: TGTGCCAGCGGGGAAAACACTGAAGCTTTCTTT
cdr3_aa: CASGENTEAFF

d_call: TRBD1
clone_size: .
v_call: TRBV5-4
j_call: TRBJ2-5
cdr3_nt: TGTGCCAGCAGCGGACAGGGAAAAGAGACCCAGTACTTC
cdr3_aa: CASSGQGKETQYF

d_call: .
clone_size: .
v_call: TRBV15
j_call: TRBJ1-1
cdr3_nt: TGTGCCACCAGCGACTACAGGGTTATGAACACTGAAGCTTTCTTT
cdr3_aa: CATSDYRVMNTEAFF

d_call: TRBD1
clone_size: .
v_call: TRBV30
j_call: TRBJ1-2
cdr3_nt: TGTGCCTGGGGTCGGGACAGGGTCCCTATTAACTATGGCTACACCTTC
cdr3_aa: CAWGRDRVPINYGYTF

d_call: .
clone_size: .
v_call: TRBV4-2
j_call: TRBJ1-2
cdr3_nt: TGTGCCAGCAGCCTCGCTGAAGGTGGCTACACCTTC
cdr3_aa: CASSLAEGGYTF

d_call: TRBD1
clone_size: few
v_call: TRBV12-3/TRBV12-4
j_call: TRBJ2-7
cdr3_nt: TGTGCCTCCCGGGGACAGGGTATCTACGAGCAGTACTTC
cdr3_aa: CASRGQGIYEQYF

d_call: TRBD1
clone_size: .
v_call: TRBV4-3
j_call: TRBJ1-5
cdr3_nt: TGCGCCAGCAGCCAAGAAAGAGGACAGGGCAGCAATCAGCCCCAGCATTTT
cdr3_aa: CASSQERGQGSNQPQHF

d_call: .
clone_size: few
v_call: TRBV28
j_call: TRBJ2-2
cdr3_nt: TGTGCCAGCAGTTTCCCGCCGTTGGGATTAGCGAGGACCGGGGAGCTGTTTTTT
cdr3_aa: CASSFPPLGLARTGELFF

d_call: TRBD2
clone_size: few
v_call: TRBV19
j_call: TRBJ2-2
cdr3_nt: TGTGCCAGTAGTCCCCGGACTAGCGGTTACACCGGGGAGCTGTTTTTT
cdr3_aa: CASSPRTSGYTGELFF

d_call: .
clone_size: .
v_call: TRBV23-1
j_call: TRBJ1-2
cdr3_nt: TGCGCCAGCAATGAGACGGAGGGGATCTATGGCTACACCTTC
cdr3_aa: CASNETEGIYGYTF

d_call: TRBD1
clone_size: .
v_call: TRBV3-1/TRBV3-2
j_call: TRBJ2-7
cdr3_nt: TGTGCCAGCAGCAAAACTACAGGGGGCGAGCAGTACTTC
cdr3_aa: CASSKTTGGEQYF

d_call: TRBD1
clone_size: .
v_call: TRBV5-1
j_call: TRBJ1-4
cdr3_nt: TGCGCCAGCAGCTTGGAGGGTCCGGGACAGTATGAAAAACTGTTTTTT
cdr3_aa: CASSLEGPGQYEKLFF

d_call: .
clone_size: few
v_call: TRBV27
j_call: TRBJ1-4
cdr3_nt: TGTGCCAGCAGGATCCGGGATGCAACTAATGAAAAACTGTTTTTT
cdr3_aa: CASRIRDATNEKLFF

d_call: .
clone_size: .
v_call: TRBV28
j_call: TRBJ2-5
cdr3_nt: TGTGCCAGCAGTCCCCAGACAGGCACCTTGAGGTATACCCAGTACTTC
cdr3_aa: CASSPQTGTLRYTQYF